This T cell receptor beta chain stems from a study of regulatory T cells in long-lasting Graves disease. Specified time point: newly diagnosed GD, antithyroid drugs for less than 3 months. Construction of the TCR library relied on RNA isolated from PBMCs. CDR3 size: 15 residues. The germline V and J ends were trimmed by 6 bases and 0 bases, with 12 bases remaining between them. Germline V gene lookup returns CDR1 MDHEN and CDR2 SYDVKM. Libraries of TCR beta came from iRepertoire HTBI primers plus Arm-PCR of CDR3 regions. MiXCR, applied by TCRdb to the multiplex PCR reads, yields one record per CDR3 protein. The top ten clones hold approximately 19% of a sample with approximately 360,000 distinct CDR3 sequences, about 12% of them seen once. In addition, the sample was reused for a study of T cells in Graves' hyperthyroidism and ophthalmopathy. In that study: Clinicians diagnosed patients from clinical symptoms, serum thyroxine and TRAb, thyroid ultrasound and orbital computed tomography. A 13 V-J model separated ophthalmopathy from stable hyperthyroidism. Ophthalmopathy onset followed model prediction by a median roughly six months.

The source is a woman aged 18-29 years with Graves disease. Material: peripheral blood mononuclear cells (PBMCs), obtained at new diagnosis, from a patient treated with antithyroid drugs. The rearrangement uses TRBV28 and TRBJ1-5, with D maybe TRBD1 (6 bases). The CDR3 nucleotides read TGTGCCAGCAGCCGGACAGAGTATAGCAATCAGCCCCAGCATTTT. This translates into CASSRTEYSNQPQHF.